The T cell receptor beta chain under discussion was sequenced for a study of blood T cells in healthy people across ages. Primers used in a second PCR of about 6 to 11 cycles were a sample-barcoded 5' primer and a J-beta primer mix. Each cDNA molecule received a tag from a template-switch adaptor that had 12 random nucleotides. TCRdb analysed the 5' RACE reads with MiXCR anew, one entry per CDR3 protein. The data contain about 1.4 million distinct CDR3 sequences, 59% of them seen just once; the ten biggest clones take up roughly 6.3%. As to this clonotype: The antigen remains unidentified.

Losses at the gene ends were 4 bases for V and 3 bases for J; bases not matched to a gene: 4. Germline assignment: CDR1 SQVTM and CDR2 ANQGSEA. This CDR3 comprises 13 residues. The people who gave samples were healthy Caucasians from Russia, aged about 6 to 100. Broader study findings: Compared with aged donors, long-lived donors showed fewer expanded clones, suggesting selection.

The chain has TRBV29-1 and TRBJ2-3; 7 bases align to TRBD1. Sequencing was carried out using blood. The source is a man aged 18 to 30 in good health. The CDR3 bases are TGCAGCGTTGTGGGACAGCTGACAGATACGCAGTATTTT. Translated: CSVVGQLTDTQYF.